This T cell receptor (beta chain) was observed in a study of blood T cell repertoires in COVID-19. The overall study: Some COVID-19 samples were acute and others convalescent; all came from the United States, Italy and Spain.

In the authors' methods: Nucleated cell number was recorded as an estimate derived from reference gene primer amplification. Assay: immunoSEQ multiplex PCR; the TCRdb copy retains only in-frame clones and omits some. V and J calls and clone size are as listed in that table; D and trimming were resolved from the DNA. The sample records approximately 250,000 clones, 80% to 90% being singletons. Seattle's cohort entered during active infection and was followed longitudinally. Germline CDR1 and CDR2: MNHEY and SVGEGT. The ends were cut back, 4 bases at V and 12 bases at J, with 16 bases in the middle. The CDR3 is made up of 13 amino acids.

The chain is built from TRBV6-2 or TRBV6-3 and TRBJ2-1; tentatively, D is TRBD1 (6 bases). The sample was peripheral blood. The TCR originated in a woman aged 70-85 years with COVID-19, enrolled during active disease. CDR3 amino acids: CASSLGQRFGQFF. As DNA, the CDR3 is TGTGCCAGCAGTTTGGGACAACGATTCGGGCAGTTCTTC.